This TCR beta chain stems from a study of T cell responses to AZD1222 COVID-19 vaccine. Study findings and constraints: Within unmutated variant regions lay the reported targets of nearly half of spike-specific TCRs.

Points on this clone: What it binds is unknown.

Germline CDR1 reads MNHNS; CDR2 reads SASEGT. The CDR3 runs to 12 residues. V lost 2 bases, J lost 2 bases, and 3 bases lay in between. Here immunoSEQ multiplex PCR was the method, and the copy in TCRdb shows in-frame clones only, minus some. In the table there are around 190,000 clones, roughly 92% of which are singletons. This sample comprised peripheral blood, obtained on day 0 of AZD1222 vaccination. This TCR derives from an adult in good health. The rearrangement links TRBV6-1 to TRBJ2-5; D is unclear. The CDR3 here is CASSEQQETQYF. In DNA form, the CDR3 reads TGTGCCAGCAGTGAACAGCAAGAGACCCAGTACTTC.